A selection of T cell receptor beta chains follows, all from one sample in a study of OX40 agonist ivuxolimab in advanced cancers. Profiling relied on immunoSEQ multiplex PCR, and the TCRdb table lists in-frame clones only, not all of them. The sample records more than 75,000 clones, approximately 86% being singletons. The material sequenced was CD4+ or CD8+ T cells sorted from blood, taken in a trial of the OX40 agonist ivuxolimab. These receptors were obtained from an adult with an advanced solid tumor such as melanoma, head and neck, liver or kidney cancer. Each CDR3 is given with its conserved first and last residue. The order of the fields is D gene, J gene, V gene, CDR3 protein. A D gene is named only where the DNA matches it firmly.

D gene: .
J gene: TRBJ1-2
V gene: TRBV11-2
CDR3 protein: CASSLDSNYGYTF

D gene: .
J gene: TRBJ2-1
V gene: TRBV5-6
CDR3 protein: CASSAGSRQWKFF

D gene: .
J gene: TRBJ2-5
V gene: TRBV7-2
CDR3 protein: CASSLGVQGETQYF

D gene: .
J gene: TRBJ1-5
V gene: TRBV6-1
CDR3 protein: CASSETSTGDGNQPQHF

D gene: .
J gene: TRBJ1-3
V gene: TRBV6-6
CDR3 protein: CASSYTLQGGGNTIYF

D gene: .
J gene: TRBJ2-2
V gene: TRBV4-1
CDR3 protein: CASSQEPNTGELFF

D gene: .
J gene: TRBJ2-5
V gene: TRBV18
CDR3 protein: CASSPTAAYQETQYF

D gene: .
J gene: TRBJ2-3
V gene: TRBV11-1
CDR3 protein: CASRSTFTDTQYF

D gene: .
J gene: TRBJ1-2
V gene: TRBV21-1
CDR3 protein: CASRIDPNYGYTF

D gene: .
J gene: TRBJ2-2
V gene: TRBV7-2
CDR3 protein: CASSPGTGKVAGELFF

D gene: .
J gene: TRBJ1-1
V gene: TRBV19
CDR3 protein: CASSIMAGNTEAFF

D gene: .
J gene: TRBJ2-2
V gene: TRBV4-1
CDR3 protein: CASSQEARYTGELFF

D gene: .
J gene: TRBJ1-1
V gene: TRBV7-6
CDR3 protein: CASSLILEGTEAFF

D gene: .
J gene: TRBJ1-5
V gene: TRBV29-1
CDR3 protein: CSVQPGANQPQHF

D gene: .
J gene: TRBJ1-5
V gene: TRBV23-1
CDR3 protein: CASSLCRGKASQPQHF

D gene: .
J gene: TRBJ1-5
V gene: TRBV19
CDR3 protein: CASSIGQYNQPQHF

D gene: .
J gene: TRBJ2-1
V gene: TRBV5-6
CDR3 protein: CASSSSSFRQFF

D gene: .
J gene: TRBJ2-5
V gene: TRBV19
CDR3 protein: CASSQLYQETQYF

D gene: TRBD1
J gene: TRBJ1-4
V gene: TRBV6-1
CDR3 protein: CASSDRTGFNEKLFF

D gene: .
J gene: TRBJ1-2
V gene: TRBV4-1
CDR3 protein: CASSQLSPSQAPNYGYTF

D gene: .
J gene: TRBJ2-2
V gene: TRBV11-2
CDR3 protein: CASSSLGAGNTGELFF

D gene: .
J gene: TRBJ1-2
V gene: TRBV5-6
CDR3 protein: CASSLPGHPNYGYTF

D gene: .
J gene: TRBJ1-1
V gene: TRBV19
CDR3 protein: CASSSGSVGTEAFF

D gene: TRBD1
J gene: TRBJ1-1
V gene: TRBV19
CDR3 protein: CASSNPPGRGTEAFF

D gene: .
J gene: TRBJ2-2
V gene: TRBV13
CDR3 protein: CASSFFSNTGELFF

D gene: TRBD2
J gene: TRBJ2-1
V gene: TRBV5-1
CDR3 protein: CASSQEGGTYNEQFF

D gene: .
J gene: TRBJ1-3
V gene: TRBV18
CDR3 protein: CASSPQDLLNGNTIYF

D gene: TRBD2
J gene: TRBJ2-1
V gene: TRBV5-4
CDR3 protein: CASSLASGTRANEQFF

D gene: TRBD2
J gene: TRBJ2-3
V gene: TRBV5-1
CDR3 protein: CASSLGRGSTDTQYF

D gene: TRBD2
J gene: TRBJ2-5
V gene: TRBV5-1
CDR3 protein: CASSLYPSGQETQYF

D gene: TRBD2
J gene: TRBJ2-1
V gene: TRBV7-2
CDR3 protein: CASSPGIAGVPLF

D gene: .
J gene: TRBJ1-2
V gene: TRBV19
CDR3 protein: CATSPGTHYGYTF

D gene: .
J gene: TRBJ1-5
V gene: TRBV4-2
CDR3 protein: CASSQGNGNSNQPQHF

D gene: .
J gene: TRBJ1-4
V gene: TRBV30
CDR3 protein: CAWSVKGLGEKLFF

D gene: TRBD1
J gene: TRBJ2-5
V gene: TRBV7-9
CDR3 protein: CASSFGTEIKTQYF

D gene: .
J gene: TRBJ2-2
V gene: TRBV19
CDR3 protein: CASSILVETSGELFF

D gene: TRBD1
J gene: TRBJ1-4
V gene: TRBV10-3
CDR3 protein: CAISETPGQGYEKLFF

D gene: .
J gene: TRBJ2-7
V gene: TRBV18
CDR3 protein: CASSPPGPRREQYF

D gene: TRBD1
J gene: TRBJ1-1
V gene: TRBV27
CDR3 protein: CASRNAGTGGEEAFF

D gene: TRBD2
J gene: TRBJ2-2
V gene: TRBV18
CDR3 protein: CASSPPPGGWTGELFF

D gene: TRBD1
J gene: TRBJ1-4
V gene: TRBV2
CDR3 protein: CASRMDRGRSNEKLFF

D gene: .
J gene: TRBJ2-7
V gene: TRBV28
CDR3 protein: CASRLPMDSYEQYF

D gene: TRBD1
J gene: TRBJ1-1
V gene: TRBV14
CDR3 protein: CASSYRQGGTEAFF

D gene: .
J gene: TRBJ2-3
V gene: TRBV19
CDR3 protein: CASSIENSPGYDTQYF

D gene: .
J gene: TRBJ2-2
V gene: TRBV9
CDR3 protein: CASSADYTGELFF

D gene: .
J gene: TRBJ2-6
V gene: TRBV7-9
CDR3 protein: CASSRQGFAGGSGANVLTF

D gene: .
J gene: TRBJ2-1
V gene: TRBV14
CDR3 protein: CASTLLHSSYNEQFF

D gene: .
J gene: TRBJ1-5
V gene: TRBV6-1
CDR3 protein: CASSQQILGNQPQHF